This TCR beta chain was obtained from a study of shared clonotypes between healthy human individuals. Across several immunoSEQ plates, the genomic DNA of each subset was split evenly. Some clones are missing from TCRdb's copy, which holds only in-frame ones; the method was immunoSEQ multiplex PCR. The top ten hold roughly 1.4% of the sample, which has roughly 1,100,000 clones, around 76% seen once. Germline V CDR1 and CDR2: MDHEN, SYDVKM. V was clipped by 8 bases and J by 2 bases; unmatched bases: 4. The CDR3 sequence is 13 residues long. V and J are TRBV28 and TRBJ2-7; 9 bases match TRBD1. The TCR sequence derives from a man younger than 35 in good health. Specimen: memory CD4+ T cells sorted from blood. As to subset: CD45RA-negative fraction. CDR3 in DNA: TGTGCCAGCCGGGACAGGGAGCCCTACGAGCAGTACTTC. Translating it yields CASRDREPYEQYF. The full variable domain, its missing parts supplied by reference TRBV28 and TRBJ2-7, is DVKVTQSSRYLVKRTGEKVFLECVQDMDHENMFWYRQDPGLGLRLIYFSYDVKMKEKGDIPEGYSVSREKKERFSLILESASTNQTSMYLCASRDREPYEQYFGPGTRLTVT.